This TCR beta chain was captured in a study of graft-versus-host responses after intestinal transplantation. Profiling relied on immunoSEQ multiplex PCR, and the TCRdb table lists in-frame clones only, not all of them. The table includes about 21,000 clones, about 57% detected once. The germline gives CDR1 GTSNPN, CDR2 SVGIG (reference sequence). Trimming left V 1 base short and J 9 bases short, with 12 bases between. This CDR3 has 12 amino acids. This clonotype was obtained from a human patient who received an intestinal transplant. The rearrangement links TRBV30 to TRBJ1-2; D is unresolved. Specimen: alloreactive CD4+ T cells from a mixed lymphocyte reaction culture, collected before intestinal transplant. Subset in this sample: CFSE-low proliferating T cells sorted from roughly 6-day pre-transplant mixed lymphocyte reaction (GvH or HvG direction). The CDR3 nucleotides are TGTGCCTGGAGTGGTGTTGGGCAGAGCTACACCTTC. It yields the protein CAWSGVGQSYTF. Full variable domain (remainder filled in from reference TRBV30 and TRBJ1-2): SQTIHQWPATLVQPVGSPLSLECTVEGTSNPNLYWYRQAAGRGLQLLFYSVGIGQISSEVPQNLSASRPQDRQFILSSKKLLLSDSGFYLCAWSGVGQSYTFGSGTRLTVV.